This record looks at one T cell receptor beta chain sequence and its context. As yet, its antigen is unknown. The CDR3 has 12 residues. Trimming left V 5 bases short and J 1 base short, with 6 bases between. Germline CDR1 and CDR2: LNHDA and SQIVND (reference sequence). The entry originates in a study of Ad26.COV2.S vaccination and SARS-CoV-2 variants. Some clones are missing from TCRdb's copy, which holds only in-frame ones; the method was immunoSEQ multiplex PCR. The sample holds roughly 140,000 clones, about nine tenths seen once. Study-level findings and limits: Measurements of TCR breadth and depth may have given underestimates of the total T cell responses.

The rearrangement joins TRBV19 to TRBJ2-7; D is unresolved. The material sequenced was peripheral blood, taken after recovery from COVID-19. This sequence originates from a human donor who had recovered from COVID-19. The CDR3 loop is CASSGGSYEQYF. In nucleotides, the CDR3 is TGTGCCAGTAGTGGTGGGTCCTACGAGCAGTACTTC.